Shown below are 26 T cell receptor beta chains from a single sample sequenced in a study of cytomegalovirus exposure and HLA in healthy donors (dated by TCRdb to the late 2010s). The library was prepared using the immunoSEQ multiplex PCR assay. The multiplex PCR relied on a mix of 60 forward primers for TCR Vbeta segments and 13 reverse primers for TCR Jbeta segments. TCRdb's version of the immuneACCESS table is confined to in-frame rearrangements and falls short of the full clone set. An unresolved V gene accounts for under half of the shortfall where checked; the remainder is of unknown origin. This sample has around 90,000 clones in its table, and 75% to 90% of those were observed once. Together, the top ten hold around 7% of the sample. The sequenced material came from PBMCs. Receptors originate from a middle-aged man in good health and CMV-seropositive.

This rearrangement joins TRBV2 to TRBJ2-7, with D possibly matching TRBD2 (5 bases). The ends were cut back, 5 bases at V and 11 bases at J, with 13 bases in the middle. Germline CDR1 and CDR2: SNHLY and FYNNEI. CDR3 length: 11 amino acids. The CDR3 DNA follows: TGTGCCAGCAGTCCCGACCGAGGGAAGTACTTC. Encoded protein: CASSPDRGKYF.

The chain is built from TRBV7-2 and TRBJ2-7, with D maybe TRBD2 (6 bases). Between the trimmed V and J ends, which lost 5 bases and 4 bases, there was a span of 15 bases. The CDR3 extends over 14 amino acids. The germline V gene has CDR1 SGHTA and CDR2 FQGNSA. The CDR3 DNA follows: TGTGCCAGCAGCCTCCTGGGAGGATGGTACGAGCAGTACTTC. Encoded protein: CASSLLGGWYEQYF.

This chain uses TRBV19 with TRBJ2-5; 7 bases fit TRBD1. The closer fit of TRBJ2-7 to the DNA end suggests the J call may be wrong. CDR3 size: 15 residues. Germline CDR1 is LNHDA and CDR2 is SQIVND (reference sequence). The CDR3 is CASSPIQGPYYEQYF. CDR3 nucleotide sequence: TGTGCCAGTAGCCCTATACAGGGGCCCTACTACGAGCAGTACTTC.

The V gene is TRBV10-3, the J gene TRBJ2-1, with 7 bases matching TRBD2. CDR1 and CDR2 from the germline V gene are ENHRY and SYGVKD. The CDR3 has 14 amino acids. J gave up 5 bases and V 6 bases, and 7 bases lay outside the gene matches. CDR3 in amino acids: CAIRPASGNNEQFF. The CDR3 DNA is TGTGCCATCAGGCCGGCTAGCGGAAACAATGAGCAGTTCTTC.

The chain recombines TRBV5-1 with TRBJ1-6; D unclear. CDR3 length: 14 amino acids. CDR1 and CDR2 (germline): SGHRS, YFSETQ. Trimming cost V 2 bases and J 8 bases, with 11 bases left between them. The CDR3 is CASSFNPEDSPLHF. Written as DNA, the CDR3 is TGCGCCAGCAGCTTTAACCCGGAGGATTCACCCCTCCACTTT.

The chain has TRBV27 and TRBJ2-7, with 7 positions matching TRBD2. CDR3 length: 15 amino acids. In germline, CDR1 is MNHEY, CDR2 SMNVEV (reference sequence). The trim removed 0 bases at V and 6 bases at J, leaving 8 bases unmatched. The CDR3 nucleotides are TGTGCCAGCAGTTTATCGACTAGCCCAGATGGCGAGCAGTACTTC. The encoded protein is CASSLSTSPDGEQYF.

This chain joins TRBV6-1 and TRBJ2-7, with D perhaps matching TRBD2 (6 bases). The V gene lost 6 bases and the J gene lost 6 bases, with 21 bases spanning the gap. The CDR3 is 15 residues long. Germline CDR1 is MNHNS and CDR2 is SASEGT. The CDR3 DNA sequence: TGTGCCAGCAGCGAACAAAAGCTAAGGGGAGGCGAGCAGTACTTC. Translation gives CASSEQKLRGGEQYF.

The chain combines TRBV7-2 with TRBJ2-6; D perhaps matches TRBD2 (5 bases). V lost 5 bases and J 4 bases, leaving 9 bases between the germline ends. In germline, CDR1 is SGHTA, CDR2 FQGNSA. The CDR3 is made up of 14 amino acids. The CDR3 nucleotides are TGTGCCAGCAGCCCGGGAAAGGGGGCCAACGTCCTGACTTTC. Its translation is CASSPGKGANVLTF.

The genes are TRBV11-2 and TRBJ2-6; 8 bases agree with TRBD1. The CDR3 contains 19 residues. The germline gives CDR1 SGHAT, CDR2 FQNNGV. The J segment lost 0 bases and the V segment lost 4 bases, leaving 11 bases of the junction unmatched. The CDR3 DNA is TGTGCCAGCAGCTCACCGAGGACAGGGCCCAACTCTGGGGCCAACGTCCTGACTTTC. The encoded protein is CASSSPRTGPNSGANVLTF. Full variable domain (missing parts from reference TRBV11-2 and TRBJ2-6): EAGVAQSPRYKIIEKRQSVAFWCNPISGHATLYWYQQILGQGPKLLIQFQNNGVVDDSQLPKDRFSAERLKGVDSTLKIQPAKLEDSAVYLCASSSPRTGPNSGANVLTFGAGSRLTVL.

The chain combines TRBV11-2 with TRBJ1-6; D unresolved. With 0 bases removed from V and 6 bases from J, the gap between germline ends came to 18 bases. The length of the CDR3 is 18 residues. CDR1 is SGHAT, CDR2 FQNNGV, per germline. In nucleotides, the CDR3 is TGTGCCAGCAGCTTAGATGCCCCCTTTCGGTTCCCTAATTCACCCCTCCACTTT. Translated, it gives CASSLDAPFRFPNSPLHF. Full variable domain (remainder filled in from reference TRBV11-2 and TRBJ1-6): EAGVAQSPRYKIIEKRQSVAFWCNPISGHATLYWYQQILGQGPKLLIQFQNNGVVDDSQLPKDRFSAERLKGVDSTLKIQPAKLEDSAVYLCASSLDAPFRFPNSPLHFGNGTRLTVT.

The chain recombines TRBV9 with TRBJ2-5; 7 bases are shared with TRBD1. Trimming at V came to 4 bases and at J to 4 bases, leaving 10 bases not matched to a gene. CDR3 length: 15 residues. The germline V gene has CDR1 SGDLS and CDR2 YYNGEE. This chain's CDR3 is CASSPRTGLGETQYF. The DNA of the CDR3 is TGTGCCAGCAGCCCCCGGACAGGCCTGGGAGAGACCCAGTACTTC.

In regard to this clone: In the same sample, other DNA sequences code for this CDR3. The rearrangement links TRBV18 to TRBJ1-4; D unclear. The CDR3 runs to 14 residues. Germline V gene lookup returns CDR1 KGHSH and CDR2 LQKENI. V was cut by 3 bases and J by 7 bases, with 12 bases left in between. The CDR3 sequence is CASSPGLAGEKLFF. The CDR3 bases are TGTGCCAGCTCACCCGGATTAGCGGGTGAAAAACTGTTTTTT.

In regard to this clone: One junction end disagrees with the germline gene, perhaps due to a read error. V is TRBV5-1 and J is TRBJ2-7; maybe TRBD1 (6 bases). Germline V gene lookup returns CDR1 SGHRS and CDR2 YFSETQ. This CDR3 comprises 13 residues. The CDR3 reads CASRLDSPDEQYF. For the CDR3, the DNA is TGCGCCAGCAGATTGGACAGTCCGGACGAGCAGTACTTC. The full variable domain, completed using reference TRBV5-1 and TRBJ2-7, is KAGVTQTPRYLIKTRGQQVTLSCSPISGHRSVSWYQQTPGQGLQFLFEYFSETQRNKGNFPGRFSGRQFSNSRSEMNVSTLELGDSALYLCASRLDSPDEQYFGPGTRLTVT.

The chain is built from TRBV7-2 and TRBJ2-7, with 9 bases aligning to TRBD2. Germline trimming cut 4 bases from V and 5 bases from J; bases unmatched to any gene: 3. Germline CDR1 is SGHTA and CDR2 is FQGNSA. The CDR3 consists of 13 residues. CDR3 nucleotides: TGTGCCAGCAGCTGGAGCGGGAGGAACGAGCAGTACTTC. Translating it yields CASSWSGRNEQYF.

The chain recombines TRBV6-1 with TRBJ2-7; 11 bases line up with TRBD1. The V gene's germline CDR1 is MNHNS and CDR2 SASEGT. The CDR3 sequence is 18 residues long. The junction had 14 bases not matched to a gene; V was cut back by 2 bases and J by 5 bases. In nucleotides, the CDR3 is TGTGCCAGCAGTGAACCGGGACAGGGGGAGGGGGGCGTCGACGAGCAGTACTTC. Its translation: CASSEPGQGEGGVDEQYF.

This sequence joins TRBV27 and TRBJ1-5; 11 bases fit TRBD1. V shed 5 bases and J 7 bases; nucleotides not matched to a gene: 10. This CDR3 is 16 amino acids long. Germline V lookup: CDR1 MNHEY, CDR2 SMNVEV (reference sequence). Here the CDR3 DNA reads TGTGCCAGCAGTCAATTCGGGACAGGGGGTGGCCAGCCCCAGCATTTT. It encodes CASSQFGTGGGQPQHF.

This chain links TRBV21-1 with TRBJ1-2; the table calls TRBD1, which could not be checked here. TRBV21-1 has pseudogene status. The CDR3 runs to 12 residues. The CDR3 sequence is CASSKEGVGYTF. The CDR3 DNA reads TGTGCCAGCAGCAAAGAAGGGGTTGGCTACACCTTC.

In regard to this clone: A junction end diverges from the germline sequence, so it may reflect a read error. The CDR3 sequence: CASSPRLEDTQYF. The CDR3 coding sequence is TGTGCTAGCAGCCCAAGACTGGAAGATACGCAGTATTTT. The chain is built from TRBV7-7 and TRBJ2-3, with no clear D. Per germline, CDR1 SSHAT and CDR2 FNYEAQ (reference sequence). The CDR3 covers 13 residues. The full variable domain, completed using reference TRBV7-7 and TRBJ2-3, is GAGVSQSPRYKVTKRGQDVTLRCDPISSHATLYWYQQALGQGPEFLTYFNYEAQPDKSGLPSDRFSAERPEGSISTLTIQRTEQRDSAMYRCASSPRLEDTQYFGPGTRLTVL.

This clone turned up a few times. This chain links TRBV7-9 with TRBJ2-7, with D possibly being TRBD2 (5 bases). Germline CDR1 is SEHNR and CDR2 is FQNEAQ (reference sequence). The CDR3 sequence is 12 residues long. Trimming removed 5 bases from V and 3 bases from J, with 8 bases in between. This chain's CDR3 is CASSTGVYEQYF. DNA of the CDR3: TGTGCCAGCAGCACCGGGGTCTACGAGCAGTACTTC.

The rearrangement joins TRBV7-2 to TRBJ2-2; 15 bases fit TRBD2. CDR1 is SGHTA and CDR2 is FQGNSA in the germline V gene. CDR3 length: 18 residues. Trimming took 2 bases from V and 4 from J; bases not matched to a gene: 5. The CDR3 spells CASSLRTSGRVGTGELFF. The CDR3 nucleotides are TGTGCCAGCAGCTTACGGACTAGCGGGAGGGTGGGCACCGGGGAGCTGTTTTTT.

This clone was counted only a few times. The chain has TRBV6-1 and TRBJ2-1, with TRBD2 as a possible D gene (5 bases). The CDR3 contains 14 residues. Germline V gene sequence: CDR1 MNHNS, CDR2 SASEGT. The V end lost 9 bases, the J end lost 8 bases, and 20 bases lay between the germline ends. This CDR3 reads CASGSRGPEDEQFF. DNA for the CDR3: TGTGCCAGTGGCTCTCGAGGGCCTGAGGATGAGCAGTTCTTC.

The V and J genes are TRBV6-5 and TRBJ2-1, with D perhaps matching TRBD2 (7 bases). CDR1 and CDR2 from the germline V gene are MNHEY and SVGAGI. Trimming cost V 1 base and J 8 bases, with 15 bases left between them. The CDR3 sequence is 15 residues long. DNA for the CDR3: TGTGCCAGCAGTTACTTCGAGGCGGGGGCCGATGAGCAGTTCTTC. It is translated as CASSYFEAGADEQFF.

This chain links TRBV19 with TRBJ2-2; TRBD2 is a possible D gene (6 bases). Trimming stripped 9 bases from V and 0 bases from J, with 11 bases between. The V gene's germline CDR1 is LNHDA and CDR2 SQIVND (reference sequence). The CDR3 runs to 14 residues. This CDR3 reads CASISGPNTGELFF. CDR3 bases: TGTGCCAGCATTAGCGGACCGAACACCGGGGAGCTGTTTTTT.

The V gene is TRBV18, the J gene TRBJ2-7; no reliable D call. The CDR3 has 12 amino acids. The germline V gene has CDR1 KGHSH and CDR2 LQKENI. Trimming left V 3 bases short and J 3 bases short, with 6 bases between. The CDR3 protein is CASSPVSYEQYF. CDR3 sequence (DNA): TGTGCCAGCTCACCGGTCAGCTACGAGCAGTACTTC. Based on the CDR3 plus reference TRBV18 and TRBJ2-7, the full variable domain is NAGVMQNPRHLVRRRGQEARLRCSPMKGHSHVYWYRQLPEEGLKFMVYLQKENIIDESGMPKERFSAEFPKEGPSILRIQQVVRGDSAAYFCASSPVSYEQYFGPGTRLTVT.

As for this clone: Germline is not matched at one junction end, which may reflect a read error. This CDR3 reads CASSLARQIPPLHF. The CDR3 nucleotides read TGTGCTAGCAGCTTAGCCAGACAGATTCCACCCCTCCACTTT. This chain connects TRBV7-7 to TRBJ1-6; possibly TRBD1 for D (5 bases). The CDR3 runs to 14 residues. The germline gives CDR1 SSHAT, CDR2 FNYEAQ (reference sequence).

The chain carries TRBV11-3 and TRBJ2-5; possibly TRBD2 for D (6 bases). V lost 5 bases, J lost 0 bases, and 16 bases lay in between. Germline V CDR1 and CDR2: SGHNT, YENEEA. This CDR3 region has 16 residues. CDR3 bases: TGTGCCAGCAGCACCGGGACTCTCCTGTACCAAGAGACCCAGTACTTC. It encodes CASSTGTLLYQETQYF.